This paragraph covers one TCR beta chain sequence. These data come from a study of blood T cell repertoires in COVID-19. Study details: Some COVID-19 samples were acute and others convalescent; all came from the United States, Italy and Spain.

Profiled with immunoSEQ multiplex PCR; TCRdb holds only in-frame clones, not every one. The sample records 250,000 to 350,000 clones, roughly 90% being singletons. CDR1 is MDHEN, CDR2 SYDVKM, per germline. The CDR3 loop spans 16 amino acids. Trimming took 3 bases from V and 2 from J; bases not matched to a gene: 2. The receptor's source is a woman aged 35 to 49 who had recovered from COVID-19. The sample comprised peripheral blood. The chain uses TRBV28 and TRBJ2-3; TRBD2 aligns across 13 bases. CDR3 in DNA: TGTGCCAGCAGTTTGGGGACTAGCGGGACCACAGATACGCAGTATTTT. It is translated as CASSLGTSGTTDTQYF.